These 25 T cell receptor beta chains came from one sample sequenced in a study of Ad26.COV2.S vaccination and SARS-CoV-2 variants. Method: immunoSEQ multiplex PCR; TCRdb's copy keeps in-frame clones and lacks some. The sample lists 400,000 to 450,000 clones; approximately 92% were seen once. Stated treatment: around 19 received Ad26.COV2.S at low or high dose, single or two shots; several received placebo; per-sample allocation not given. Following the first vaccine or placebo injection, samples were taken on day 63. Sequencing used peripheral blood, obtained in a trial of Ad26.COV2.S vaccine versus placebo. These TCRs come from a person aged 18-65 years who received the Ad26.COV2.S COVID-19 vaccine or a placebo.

The chain's CDR3 is CASSLGWTSGRARETQYF. The CDR3 bases are TGTGCCAGCAGCTTAGGATGGACTAGCGGGAGGGCCCGGGAGACCCAGTACTTC. This chain links TRBV7-2 with TRBJ2-5; 15 bases align to TRBD2. Germline lookup yields CDR1 SGHTA and CDR2 FQGNSA. After removal of 1 base from V and 5 bases from J, the junction contained 8 bases not matched to a gene. The CDR3 is 18 residues long.

The CDR3 reads CASSVATDTQYF. DNA of the CDR3: TGTGCCAGCAGCGTAGCCACAGATACGCAGTATTTT. V usage is TRBV9 and J usage is TRBJ2-3; D is unresolved. The V end was cut by 0 bases, the J end by 2 bases, with 1 base between. Germline CDR1 reads SGDLS; CDR2 reads YYNGEE. The CDR3 contains 12 residues.

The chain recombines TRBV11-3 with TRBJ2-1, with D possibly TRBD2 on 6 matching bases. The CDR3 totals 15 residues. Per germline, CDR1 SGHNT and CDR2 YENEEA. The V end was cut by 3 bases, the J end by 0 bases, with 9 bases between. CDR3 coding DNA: TGTGCCAGCAGCTTTGGAGGGGACTCCTACAATGAGCAGTTCTTC. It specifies CASSFGGDSYNEQFF.

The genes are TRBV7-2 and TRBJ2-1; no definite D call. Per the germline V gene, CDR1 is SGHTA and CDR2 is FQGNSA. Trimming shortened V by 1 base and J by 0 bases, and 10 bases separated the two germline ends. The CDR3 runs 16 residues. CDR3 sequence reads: CASSLVGILSYNEQFF. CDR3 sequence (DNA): TGTGCCAGCAGCTTAGTTGGGATCCTCTCCTACAATGAGCAGTTCTTC.

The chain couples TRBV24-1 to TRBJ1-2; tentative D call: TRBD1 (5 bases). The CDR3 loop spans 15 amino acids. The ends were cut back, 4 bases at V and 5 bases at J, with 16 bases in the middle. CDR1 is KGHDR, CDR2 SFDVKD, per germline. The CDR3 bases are TGTGCCACCAGTGAGGGACGGGACGGGATGTATGGCTACACCTTC. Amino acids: CATSEGRDGMYGYTF.

DNA of the CDR3: TGTGCCAGTAGTGATCAAATGACACACAGCGGAATGAACACTGAAGCTTTCTTT. Its translation is CASSDQMTHSGMNTEAFF. The chain couples TRBV19 to TRBJ1-1; D is ambiguous. The CDR3 has 18 amino acids. The germline gives CDR1 LNHDA, CDR2 SQIVND (reference sequence). V gave up 5 bases and J gave up 0 bases, with 22 bases separating them.

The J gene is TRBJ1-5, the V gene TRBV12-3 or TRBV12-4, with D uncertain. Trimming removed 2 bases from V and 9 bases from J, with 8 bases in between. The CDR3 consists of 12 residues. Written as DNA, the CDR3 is TGTGCCAGCAGTTTATTTGGGCGGCCCCAGCATTTT. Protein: CASSLFGRPQHF.

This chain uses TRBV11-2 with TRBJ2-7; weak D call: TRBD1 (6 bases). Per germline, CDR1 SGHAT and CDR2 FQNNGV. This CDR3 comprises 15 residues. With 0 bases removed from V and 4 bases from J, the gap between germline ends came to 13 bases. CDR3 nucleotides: TGTGCCAGCAGCTTAGATCTCGGTCAGGGGTACGAGCAGTACTTC. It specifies CASSLDLGQGYEQYF.

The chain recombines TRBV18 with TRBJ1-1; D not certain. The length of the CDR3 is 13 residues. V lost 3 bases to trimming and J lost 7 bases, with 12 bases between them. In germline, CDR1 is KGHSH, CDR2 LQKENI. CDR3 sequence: CASSPRADGEAFF. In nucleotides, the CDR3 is TGTGCCAGCTCACCCCGGGCTGACGGTGAAGCTTTCTTT.

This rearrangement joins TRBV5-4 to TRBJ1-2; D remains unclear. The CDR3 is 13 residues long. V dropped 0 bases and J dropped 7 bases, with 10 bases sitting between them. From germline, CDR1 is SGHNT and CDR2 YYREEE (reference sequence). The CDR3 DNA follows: TGTGCCAGCAGCTTGGACGTGGGAGGTGGCTACACCTTC. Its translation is CASSLDVGGGYTF.

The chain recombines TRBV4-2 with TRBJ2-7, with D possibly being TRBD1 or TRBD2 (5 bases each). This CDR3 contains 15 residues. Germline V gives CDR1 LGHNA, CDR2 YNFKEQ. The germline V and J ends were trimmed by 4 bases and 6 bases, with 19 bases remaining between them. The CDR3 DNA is TGTGCCAGCAGCCCGAACCCCGGGGCCGCGGTCGAGCAGTACTTC. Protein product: CASSPNPGAAVEQYF.

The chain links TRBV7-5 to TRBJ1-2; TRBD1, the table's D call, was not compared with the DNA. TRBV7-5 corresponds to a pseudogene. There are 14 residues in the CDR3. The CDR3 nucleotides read TGTGCCAGAAGGCGGGGACAGGGTAACTATGGCTACACCTTC. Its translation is CARRRGQGNYGYTF.

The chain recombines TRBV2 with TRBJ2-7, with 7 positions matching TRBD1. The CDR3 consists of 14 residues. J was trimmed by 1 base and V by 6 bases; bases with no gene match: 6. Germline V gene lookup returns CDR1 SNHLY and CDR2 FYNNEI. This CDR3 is CASRRDSLSYEQYF. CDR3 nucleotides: TGTGCCAGCAGAAGGGACAGTTTGTCCTACGAGCAGTACTTC.

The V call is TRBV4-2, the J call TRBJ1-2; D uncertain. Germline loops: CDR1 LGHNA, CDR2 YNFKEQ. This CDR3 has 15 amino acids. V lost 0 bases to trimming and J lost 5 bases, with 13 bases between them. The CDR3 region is CASSQDSLGWYGYTF. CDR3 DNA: TGTGCCAGCAGCCAAGATTCCTTGGGATGGTATGGCTACACCTTC.

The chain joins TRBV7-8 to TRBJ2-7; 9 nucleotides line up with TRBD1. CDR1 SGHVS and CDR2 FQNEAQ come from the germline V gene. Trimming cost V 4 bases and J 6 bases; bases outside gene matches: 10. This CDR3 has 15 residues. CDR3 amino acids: CASSSTDRGRSEQYF. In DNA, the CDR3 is TGTGCCAGCAGCTCGACGGACAGGGGCCGTTCCGAGCAGTACTTC. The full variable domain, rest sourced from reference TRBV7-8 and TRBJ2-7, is GAGVSQSPRYKVAKRGQDVALRCDPISGHVSLFWYQQALGQGPEFLTYFQNEAQLDKSGLPSDRFFAERPEGSVSTLKIQRTQQEDSAVYLCASSSTDRGRSEQYFGPGTRLTVT.

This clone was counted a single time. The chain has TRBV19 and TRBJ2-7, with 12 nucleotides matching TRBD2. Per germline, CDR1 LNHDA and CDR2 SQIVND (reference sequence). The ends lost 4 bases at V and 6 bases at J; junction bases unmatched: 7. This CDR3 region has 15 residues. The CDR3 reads CASSNLAGGPGEQYF. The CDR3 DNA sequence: TGTGCCAGTAGTAATCTAGCGGGAGGGCCGGGCGAGCAGTACTTC.

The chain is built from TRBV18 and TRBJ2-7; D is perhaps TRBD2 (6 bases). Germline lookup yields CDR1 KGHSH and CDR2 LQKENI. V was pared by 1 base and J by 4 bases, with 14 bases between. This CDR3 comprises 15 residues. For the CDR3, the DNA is TGTGCCAGCTCACCACGGCAGGGCGGGGAGTACGAGCAGTACTTC. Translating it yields CASSPRQGGEYEQYF.

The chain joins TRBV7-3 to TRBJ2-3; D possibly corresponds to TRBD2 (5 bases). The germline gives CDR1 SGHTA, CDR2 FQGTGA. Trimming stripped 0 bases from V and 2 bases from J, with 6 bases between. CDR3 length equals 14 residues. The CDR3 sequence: CASSLTGITDTQYF. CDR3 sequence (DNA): TGTGCCAGCAGCTTAACCGGGATCACAGATACGCAGTATTTT.

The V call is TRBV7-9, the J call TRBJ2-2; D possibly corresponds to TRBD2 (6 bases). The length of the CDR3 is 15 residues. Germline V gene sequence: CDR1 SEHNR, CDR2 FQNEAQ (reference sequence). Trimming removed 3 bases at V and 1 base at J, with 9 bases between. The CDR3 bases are TGTGCCAGCAGCTTCTTTAGCGGGAACACCGGGGAGCTGTTTTTT. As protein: CASSFFSGNTGELFF.

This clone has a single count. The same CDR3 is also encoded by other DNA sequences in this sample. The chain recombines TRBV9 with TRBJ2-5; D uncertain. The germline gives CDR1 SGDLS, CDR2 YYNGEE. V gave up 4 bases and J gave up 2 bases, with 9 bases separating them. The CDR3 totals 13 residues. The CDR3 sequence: CASSPGPQETQYF. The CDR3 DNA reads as TGTGCCAGCAGCCCCGGACCTCAAGAGACCCAGTACTTC.

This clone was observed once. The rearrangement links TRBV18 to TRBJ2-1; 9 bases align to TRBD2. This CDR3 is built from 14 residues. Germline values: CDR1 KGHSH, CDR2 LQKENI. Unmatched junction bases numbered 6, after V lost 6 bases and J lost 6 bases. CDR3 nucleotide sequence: TGTGCCAGCTCGGCCGGGACTAGCACCAATGAGCAGTTCTTC. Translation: CASSAGTSTNEQFF.

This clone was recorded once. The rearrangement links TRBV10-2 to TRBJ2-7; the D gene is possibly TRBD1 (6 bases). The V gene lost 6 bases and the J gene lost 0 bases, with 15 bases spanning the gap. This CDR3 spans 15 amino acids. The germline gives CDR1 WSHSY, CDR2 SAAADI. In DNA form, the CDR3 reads TGCGCCAGCAGCGTAACGGACAGCCGCTCCTACGAGCAGTACTTC. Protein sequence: CASSVTDSRSYEQYF.

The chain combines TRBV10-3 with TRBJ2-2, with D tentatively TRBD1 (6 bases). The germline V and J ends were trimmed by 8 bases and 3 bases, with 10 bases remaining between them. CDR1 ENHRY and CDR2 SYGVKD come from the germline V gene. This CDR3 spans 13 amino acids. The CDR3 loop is CAIQRQDTGELFF. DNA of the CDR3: TGTGCCATCCAAAGACAGGACACCGGGGAGCTGTTTTTT.

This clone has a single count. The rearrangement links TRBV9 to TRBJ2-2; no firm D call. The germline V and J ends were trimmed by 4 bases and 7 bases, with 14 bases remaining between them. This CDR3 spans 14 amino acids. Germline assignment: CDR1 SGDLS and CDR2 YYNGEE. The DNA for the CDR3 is TGTGCCAGCAGCCGTTCTAGTATCGTCGGGGAGCTGTTTTTT. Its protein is CASSRSSIVGELFF.

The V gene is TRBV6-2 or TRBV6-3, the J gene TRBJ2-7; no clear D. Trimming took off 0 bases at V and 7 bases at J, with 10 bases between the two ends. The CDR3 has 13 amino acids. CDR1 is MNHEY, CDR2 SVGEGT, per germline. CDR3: CASSYSYSGEQYF. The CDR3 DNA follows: TGTGCCAGCAGTTACTCTTACAGTGGGGAGCAGTACTTC.